This T cell receptor beta chain derives from a study of T cell changes during pregnancy in multiple sclerosis. The method was immunoSEQ multiplex PCR; TCRdb's version includes in-frame clones alone and lacks a portion of them. Of roughly 60,000 clones in the sample, about 90% were seen once. The CDR3 totals 14 residues. Germline values: CDR1 MRHNA, CDR2 SNTAGT. The J segment lost 3 bases and the V segment lost 3 bases, leaving 0 bases of the junction unmatched. Here the sequenced sample was peripheral blood, taken in the second trimester of pregnancy. The chain uses TRBV6-4 and TRBJ2-3, with TRBD2 matching 10 bases. The clonotype was recovered from a female donor in good health, enrolled as a control in a pregnancy study. CDR3 residues: CASSEGLATDTQYF. The CDR3 DNA sequence: TGTGCCAGCAGTGAGGGACTAGCGACAGATACGCAGTATTTT.